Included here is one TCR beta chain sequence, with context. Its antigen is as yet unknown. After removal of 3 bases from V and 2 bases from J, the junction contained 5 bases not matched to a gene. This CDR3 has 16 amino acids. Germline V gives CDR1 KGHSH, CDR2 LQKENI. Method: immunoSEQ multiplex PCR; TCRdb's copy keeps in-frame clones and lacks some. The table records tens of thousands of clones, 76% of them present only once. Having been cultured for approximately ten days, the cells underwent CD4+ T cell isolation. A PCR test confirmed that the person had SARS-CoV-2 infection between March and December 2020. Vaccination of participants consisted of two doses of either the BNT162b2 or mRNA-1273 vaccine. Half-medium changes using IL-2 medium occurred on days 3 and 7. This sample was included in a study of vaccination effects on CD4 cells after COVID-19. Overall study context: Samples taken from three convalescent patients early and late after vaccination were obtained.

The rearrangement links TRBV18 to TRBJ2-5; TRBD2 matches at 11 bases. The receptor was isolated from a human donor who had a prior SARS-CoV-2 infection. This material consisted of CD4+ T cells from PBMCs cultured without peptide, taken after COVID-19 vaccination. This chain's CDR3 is CASSPLGTSGQETQYF. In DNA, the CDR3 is TGTGCCAGCTCACCGCTAGGGACTAGCGGACAAGAGACCCAGTACTTC.